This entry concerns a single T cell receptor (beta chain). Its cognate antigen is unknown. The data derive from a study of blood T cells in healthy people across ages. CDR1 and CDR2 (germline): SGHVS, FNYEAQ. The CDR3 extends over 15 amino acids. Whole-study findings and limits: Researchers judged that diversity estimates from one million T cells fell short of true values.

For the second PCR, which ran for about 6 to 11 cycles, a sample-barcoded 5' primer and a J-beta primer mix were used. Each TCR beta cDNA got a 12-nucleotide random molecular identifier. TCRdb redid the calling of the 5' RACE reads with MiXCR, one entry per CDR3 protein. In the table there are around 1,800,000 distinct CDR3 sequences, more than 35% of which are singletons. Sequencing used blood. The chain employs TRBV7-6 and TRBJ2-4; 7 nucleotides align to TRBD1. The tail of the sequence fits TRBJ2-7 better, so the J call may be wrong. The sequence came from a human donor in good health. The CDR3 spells CASSLAGGGFHEQYF. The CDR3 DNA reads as TGTGCCAGCAGCTTAGCAGGGGGCGGCTTCCACGAGCAGTACTTC.